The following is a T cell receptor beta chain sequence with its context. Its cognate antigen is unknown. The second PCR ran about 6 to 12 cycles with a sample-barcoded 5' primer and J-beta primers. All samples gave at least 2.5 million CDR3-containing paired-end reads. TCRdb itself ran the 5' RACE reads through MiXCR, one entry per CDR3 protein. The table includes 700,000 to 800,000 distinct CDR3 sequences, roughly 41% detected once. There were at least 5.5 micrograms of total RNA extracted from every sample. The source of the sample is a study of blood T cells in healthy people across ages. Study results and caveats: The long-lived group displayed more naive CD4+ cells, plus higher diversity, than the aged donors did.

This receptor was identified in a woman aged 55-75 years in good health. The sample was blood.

CDR3: CASAGPPRETGELFF. In nucleotides, the CDR3 is TGTGCCAGCGCCGGGCCCCCGAGGGAGACCGGGGAGCTGTTTTTT. J is TRBJ2-2 and V is TRBV12-3 or TRBV12-4; D perhaps matches TRBD2 (5 bases). The ends were cut back, 8 bases at V and 5 bases at J, with 18 bases in the middle. The CDR3 consists of 15 residues.